Only one count was recorded for the clone carrying this T cell receptor beta chain. The data belong to a study of blood T cell repertoires in COVID-19. The germline CDR1 and CDR2 sequences are SGDLS and YYNGEE. The V gene end was trimmed by 0 bases and the J gene end by 4 bases; junction bases not matched to a gene: 9. This CDR3 has 16 amino acids. Assay used: immunoSEQ multiplex PCR; TCRdb lists only in-frame clones, some missing. The sample carries some 100,000 clones, roughly 91% recorded once. The origin of this receptor is an elderly woman with active COVID-19. The sequenced sample consisted of peripheral blood. The V gene is TRBV9, the J gene TRBJ2-5; 7 bases agree with TRBD2. This CDR3 reads CASSVGAGGGPETQYF. The DNA of the CDR3 is TGTGCCAGCAGCGTAGGCGCCGGGGGAGGGCCAGAGACCCAGTACTTC. The whole variable domain, remainder taken from reference TRBV9 and TRBJ2-5, is DSGVTQTPKHLITATGQRVTLRCSPRSGDLSVYWYQQSLDQGLQFLIQYYNGEERAKGNILERFSAQQFPDLHSELNLSSLELGDSALYFCASSVGAGGGPETQYFGPGTRLLVL.